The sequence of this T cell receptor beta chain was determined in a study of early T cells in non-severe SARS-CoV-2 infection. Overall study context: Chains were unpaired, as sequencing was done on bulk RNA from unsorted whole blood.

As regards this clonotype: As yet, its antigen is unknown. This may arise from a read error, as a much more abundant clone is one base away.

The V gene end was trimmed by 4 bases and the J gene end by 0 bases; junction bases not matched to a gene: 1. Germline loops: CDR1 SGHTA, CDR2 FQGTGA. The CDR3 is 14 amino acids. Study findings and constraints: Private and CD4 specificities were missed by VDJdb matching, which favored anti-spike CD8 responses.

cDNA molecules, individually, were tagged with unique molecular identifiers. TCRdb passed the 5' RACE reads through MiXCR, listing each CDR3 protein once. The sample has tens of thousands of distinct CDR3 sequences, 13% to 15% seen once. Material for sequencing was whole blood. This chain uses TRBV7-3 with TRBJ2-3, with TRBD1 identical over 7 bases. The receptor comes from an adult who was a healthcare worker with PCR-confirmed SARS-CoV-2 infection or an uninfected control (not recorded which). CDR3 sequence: CASSSTGSTDTQYF. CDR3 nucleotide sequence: TGTGCCAGCAGCTCGACAGGGAGCACAGATACGCAGTATTTT.